This record concerns one TCR beta chain sequence. The antigen remains undetermined. The PCR contained 60 Vbeta and 13 Jbeta primers. Assay: immunoSEQ multiplex PCR; the TCRdb copy retains only in-frame clones and omits some. The table records around 140,000 clones, 60% to 80% of them present only once. Nominally healthy donors provided the samples, though records likely missed some immune exposures. This entry is derived from a study of cytomegalovirus exposure and HLA in healthy donors. Study-level findings and limits: Common viral pathogens seemed, in a later analysis, to connect with several of the most significant clusters. Around 160 TCR beta chains were listed as cytomegalovirus-associated.

This clonotype originated in a female donor in good health and CMV-seronegative. Material for sequencing was PBMCs.

CDR3 bases: TGTGCCAGCTCACCGCCGGGAGGGGCCGGGGAGCTGTTTTTT. Protein product: CASSPPGGAGELFF. J is TRBJ2-2 and V is TRBV18; 8 nucleotides match TRBD2. The CDR3 is 14 residues long. Germline values: CDR1 KGHSH, CDR2 LQKENI. The ends lost 3 bases at V and 6 bases at J; junction bases unmatched: 3.